This T cell receptor beta chain stems from a study of shared clonotypes between healthy human individuals. The protocol was immunoSEQ multiplex PCR, while the TCRdb copy is restricted to in-frame clones and leaves out a portion. This sample has some 2,500,000 clones, with around 92% found just once. This clone has more than one count but fewer than ten. From germline, CDR1 is SQVTM and CDR2 ANQGSEA. V lost 5 bases and J lost 1, with 5 bases in between. The CDR3 runs 11 residues. This sequence was found in a man aged 18 to 29 in good health. Some clones in this sample may be carry-over from other donors' samples. The rearrangement links TRBV29-1 to TRBJ1-1; unclear D gene. Sequenced: naive CD4+ T cells from PBMCs. The sample's subset: CD45RA+ positively selected. DNA of the CDR3: TGCAGCGTTCCCAGGAACACTGAAGCTTTCTTT. It encodes CSVPRNTEAFF.